This passage covers 24 T cell receptor beta chains from one sample sequenced in a study of blood T cells in healthy people across ages. Together with a sample-barcoded 5' primer, a J-beta primer mix was included in a second PCR lasting roughly 7 to 11 cycles. TCRdb ran MiXCR on the 5' RACE reads and lists one entry per CDR3 protein. The data contain about 1.6 million distinct CDR3 sequences, 34% of them singletons. The sequenced material came from blood. Every receptor here comes from a woman between 25 and 40 years old in good health.

This clonotype was counted between two and nine times. The V and J genes are TRBV7-2 and TRBJ1-2; maybe TRBD1 (5 bases). Trimming removed 2 bases from V and 8 bases from J, with 15 bases in between. CDR1 and CDR2 (germline): SGHTA, FQGNSA. This CDR3 is built from 14 residues. The CDR3 bases are TGTGCCAGCAGCTTACCCCCATTGGGGGACGGCTACACCTTC. It codes for CASSLPPLGDGYTF.

This sequence joins TRBV28 and TRBJ1-1; D not resolved. V lost 6 bases, J lost 7 bases, and 18 bases lay in between. The CDR3 is 14 residues long. Germline CDR1 MDHEN, CDR2 SYDVKM. The CDR3 reads CASSRSLRVGEAFF. In nucleotides, the CDR3 is TGTGCCAGCAGCCGCTCTCTGAGGGTCGGTGAAGCTTTCTTT.

This clonotype was counted only a few times. The chain combines TRBV20-1 with TRBJ2-7; 8 bases agree with TRBD2. The CDR3 is made up of 14 amino acids. The germline V gene has CDR1 DFQATT and CDR2 SNEGSKA (reference sequence). Trimming cost V 6 bases and J 7 bases; bases outside gene matches: 14. This chain's CDR3 is CSASVGTRKEEQYF. As DNA, the CDR3 is TGCAGTGCCTCCGTGGGGACTAGGAAGGAAGAGCAGTACTTC.

This clonotype was seen repeatedly, ten times or more. V gene TRBV27 combines with J gene TRBJ2-7; D not certain. With 5 bases removed from V and 0 bases from J, the gap between germline ends came to 5 bases. CDR3 size: 12 residues. Germline V gene lookup returns CDR1 MNHEY and CDR2 SMNVEV (reference sequence). CDR3 coding DNA: TGTGCCAGCAGTCCCATCTCCTACGAGCAGTACTTC. Protein: CASSPISYEQYF.

CDR3 amino acids: CASSSFSGGTDEQFF. The CDR3, as DNA: TGTGCCAGCAGTTCGTTTAGCGGGGGGACGGATGAGCAGTTCTTC. The chain links TRBV3-1 to TRBJ2-1; 10 bases are shared with TRBD2. CDR1 LGHDT and CDR2 YNNKEL come from the germline V gene (reference sequence). The CDR3 has 15 residues. Unmatched junction bases numbered 10, after V lost 6 bases and J lost 8 bases.

To note about this clonotype: The junction departs from the called germline gene at one end, perhaps through a read error. The chain employs TRBV15 and TRBJ2-1, with D possibly matching TRBD2 (7 bases). Looked up from germline, CDR1 is LNHNV and CDR2 is YYDKDF (reference sequence). The CDR3 covers 17 residues. In nucleotides, the CDR3 is TGTACCACCAGCGTGGGAGGGGGGGCTAGCAGTAACAATGAGCAGTTCTTC. Protein sequence: CTTSVGGGASSNNEQFF.

The table lists this clonotype with a few counts. The chain recombines TRBV6-5 with TRBJ2-3; maybe TRBD1 (6 bases). The CDR3 contains 15 residues. The germline V gene encodes CDR1 MNHEY and CDR2 SVGAGI. The V end lost 2 bases, the J end lost 5 bases, and 14 bases lay between the germline ends. CDR3 sequence reads: CASSYRGQSGDTQYF. For the CDR3, the DNA is TGTGCCAGCAGTTACCGGGGACAAAGCGGAGATACGCAGTATTTT.

This clonotype has a handful of counts. The CDR3 bases are TGTGCCAGCAGCTCCTCCTTGGTTAGTTTCGTGAATACGCAGTATTTT. Translating gives CASSSSLVSFVNTQYF. The V gene is TRBV7-8, the J gene TRBJ2-3; D not certain. This CDR3 spans 16 amino acids. Germline assignment: CDR1 SGHVS and CDR2 FQNEAQ. Trimming pared 4 bases from V and 7 bases from J, leaving 21 bases between.

The chain uses TRBV27 and TRBJ1-1; no clear D gene. Germline CDR1 reads MNHEY; CDR2 reads SMNVEV (reference sequence). V lost 5 bases and J 2 bases, leaving 24 bases between the germline ends. The CDR3 is 18 amino acids. In nucleotides, the CDR3 is TGTGCCAGCAGTCCACATCCCAGGTATTGGGTCGAAAACACTGAAGCTTTCTTT. Translating it yields CASSPHPRYWVENTEAFF.

V is TRBV6-1 and J is TRBJ2-6, with 10 bases identical to TRBD2. The germline gives CDR1 MNHNS, CDR2 SASEGT. CDR3 length: 19 residues. The V gene end was trimmed by 6 bases and the J gene end by 0 bases; junction bases not matched to a gene: 11. Written as DNA, the CDR3 is TGTGCCAGCAGCCACAGGCCTAGCGGGGGTCCCTCTGGGGCCAACGTCCTGACTTTC. Encoded protein: CASSHRPSGGPSGANVLTF.

This clonotype was detected only a few times. The chain combines TRBV20-1 with TRBJ2-5; 12 bases line up with TRBD2. This CDR3 is 15 amino acids long. CDR1 and CDR2 (germline): DFQATT, SNEGSKA (reference sequence). V was clipped by 1 base and J by 4 bases; unmatched bases: 4. The chain's CDR3 is CSARASGRAPETQYF. In DNA, the CDR3 is TGCAGTGCTAGAGCTAGCGGGAGGGCCCCAGAGACCCAGTACTTC.

This clonotype has only one observation. V and J are TRBV20-1 and TRBJ2-7; D possibly matches TRBD1 or TRBD2 (6 bases each). Trimming shortened V by 6 bases and J by 3 bases, and 15 bases separated the two germline ends. The CDR3 extends over 13 amino acids. Per germline, CDR1 DFQATT and CDR2 SNEGSKA (reference sequence). CDR3 in amino acids: CSAKGGTVYEQYF. Here the CDR3 DNA reads TGCAGTGCGAAGGGGGGAACGGTCTACGAGCAGTACTTC.

This chain joins TRBV7-9 and TRBJ1-2, with 11 bases identical to TRBD1. J gave up 4 bases and V 1 base, and 5 bases lay outside the gene matches. Germline CDR1 and CDR2: SEHNR and FQNEAQ (reference sequence). The CDR3 loop spans 16 amino acids. As DNA, the CDR3 is TGTGCCAGCAGCTTAGGGACAGGGGGCTTTGTCTATGGCTACACCTTC. This sequence encodes CASSLGTGGFVYGYTF.

This clonotype showed up many times. The J gene is TRBJ1-6, the V gene TRBV20-1; no reliable D call. The CDR3 has 13 amino acids. V lost 6 bases and J lost 8, with 14 bases in between. In germline, CDR1 is DFQATT, CDR2 SNEGSKA (reference sequence). The CDR3 DNA follows: TGCAGTGCCTATACCCCCCCCGATTCACCCCTCCACTTT. It is translated as CSAYTPPDSPLHF.

This clonotype was picked up a small number of times. V gene TRBV5-4 combines with J gene TRBJ1-1; 7 nucleotides match TRBD1. V was pared by 4 bases and J by 4 bases, with 4 bases of the junction left unmatched. Germline CDR1 and CDR2: SGHNT and YYREEE (reference sequence). The CDR3 is 13 residues long. CDR3 DNA sequence: TGTGCCAGCAGCCACTACAGGGGCACTGAAGCTTTCTTT. This sequence encodes CASSHYRGTEAFF.

The rearrangement joins TRBV3-1 to TRBJ2-7; 10 nucleotides line up with TRBD1. CDR1 and CDR2 (germline): LGHDT, YNNKEL (reference sequence). The CDR3 is 15 amino acids. V was clipped by 4 bases and J by 6 bases; unmatched bases: 9. The CDR3 reads CASSPRGQGRREQYF. The CDR3 nucleotides read TGTGCCAGCAGCCCCCGGGGACAGGGGAGGCGCGAGCAGTACTTC.

This clonotype occurred a few times. The V gene is TRBV27, the J gene TRBJ1-1, with TRBD1 as a possible D gene (5 bases). Germline CDR1 reads MNHEY; CDR2 reads SMNVEV (reference sequence). This CDR3 comprises 15 residues. Trimming stripped 8 bases from V and 1 base from J, with 17 bases between. Written as DNA, the CDR3 is TGTGCCAGCTTTTCTCCGGGCGGGGCGAACACTGAAGCTTTCTTT. Protein product: CASFSPGGANTEAFF.

This clonotype was counted only a few times. V is TRBV6-1 and J is TRBJ2-1; 7 nucleotides match TRBD2. The junction had 15 bases not matched to a gene; V was cut back by 4 bases and J by 0 bases. The CDR3 sequence is 19 residues long. Germline CDR1 reads MNHNS; CDR2 reads SASEGT. CDR3 region: CASSVWGPLGEGSYNEQFF. Here the CDR3 DNA reads TGTGCCAGCAGTGTTTGGGGACCCTTAGGGGAGGGCTCCTACAATGAGCAGTTCTTC.

V is TRBV9 and J is TRBJ1-4, with D tentatively TRBD1 (5 bases). This CDR3 is 15 amino acids long. Germline V lookup: CDR1 SGDLS, CDR2 YYNGEE. Trimming left V 3 bases short and J 7 bases short, with 16 bases between. The CDR3 DNA sequence: TGTGCCAGCAGCGCTCAGGGCCTAAAGGGTGAAAAACTGTTTTTT. Its protein is CASSAQGLKGEKLFF.

The chain employs TRBV5-1 and TRBJ2-3, with a possible D match to TRBD2 (5 bases). This CDR3 is 14 amino acids long. V was shortened by 5 bases and J by 1 base, with 11 bases between the two germline ends. CDR1 and CDR2 (germline): SGHRS, YFSETQ. CDR3 nucleotides: TGCGCCAGCAGAAGGACTTTGGGCACAGATACGCAGTATTTT. Protein: CASRRTLGTDTQYF. The full variable domain, with the rest looked up from reference TRBV5-1 and TRBJ2-3, is KAGVTQTPRYLIKTRGQQVTLSCSPISGHRSVSWYQQTPGQGLQFLFEYFSETQRNKGNFPGRFSGRQFSNSRSEMNVSTLELGDSALYLCASRRTLGTDTQYFGPGTRLTVL.

This clonotype was observed a few times. The chain couples TRBV25-1 to TRBJ1-5; tentative D call: TRBD1 (5 bases). The CDR3 runs 15 residues. CDR1 is MGHDK and CDR2 is SYGVNS in the germline V gene. The V gene lost 4 bases and the J gene lost 5 bases, with 15 bases spanning the gap. CDR3 in amino acids: CASSVSRVRYQPQHF. CDR3 DNA: TGTGCCAGCAGTGTTTCCAGGGTGAGATATCAGCCCCAGCATTTT.

DNA for the CDR3: TGCAGTGCTAGTCCCTACCAGGGATCTAACTATGGCTACACCTTC. Its protein product is CSASPYQGSNYGYTF. This chain links TRBV20-1 with TRBJ1-2, with a weak D call TRBD1 (5 bases). Germline V lookup: CDR1 DFQATT, CDR2 SNEGSKA (reference sequence). Trimming cost V 3 bases and J 0 bases, with 14 bases left between them. CDR3 length: 15 amino acids.

This clonotype was seen a handful of times. This sequence joins TRBV12-5 and TRBJ2-1; a possible D gene is TRBD2 (5 bases). Trimming stripped 6 bases from V and 8 bases from J, with 17 bases between. The CDR3 consists of 14 residues. Germline V gene data show CDR1 as LGHNT and CDR2 as FRNRAP. CDR3 region: CASGPGLAPYEQFF. Here the CDR3 DNA reads TGTGCTAGTGGCCCGGGGTTGGCCCCCTATGAGCAGTTCTTC. The complete variable domain, with remaining parts taken from reference TRBV12-5 and TRBJ2-1, reads DARVTQTPRHKVTEMGQEVTMRCQPILGHNTVFWYRQTMMQGLELLAYFRNRAPLDDSGMPKDRFSAEMPDATLATLKIQPSEPRDSAVYFCASGPGLAPYEQFFGPGTRLTVL.

The chain links TRBV20-1 to TRBJ1-2; unclear D gene. Germline CDR1 and CDR2: DFQATT and SNEGSKA (reference sequence). V shed 8 bases and J shed 4 bases, with 11 bases lying between them. The length of the CDR3 is 11 residues. The CDR3 coding sequence is TGCAGTCTCGGAAGGTCCTATGGCTACACCTTC. Its translation: CSLGRSYGYTF.